The rows below give T cell receptor beta chains drawn from one sample of a study of shared clonotypes between healthy human individuals. The method was immunoSEQ multiplex PCR; TCRdb's version includes in-frame clones alone and lacks a portion of them. The repertoire holds roughly 2.2 million clones, with approximately 90% as singletons. Input material: naive CD4+ T cells from PBMCs. The origin of the receptors is a young man in good health. Some clones in this sample may be carry-over from other donors' samples. Both conserved end residues are part of each CDR3. The order of the fields is CDR3 length, D gene, V gene, J gene, CDR3 protein, CDR3 DNA. The D gene is left open where the match is weak.

>14|.|TRBV4-1|TRBJ2-3
CASSRDPRRNTQYF
TGCGCCAGCAGCCGGGACCCGCGTCGGAATACGCAGTATTTT
>13|.|TRBV6-1|TRBJ1-2
CASSGGTGYGYTF
TGTGCCAGCAGTGGGGGGACGGGGTATGGCTACACCTTC
>12|.|TRBV14|TRBJ2-7
CASSQSVYEQYF
TGTGCCAGCAGCCAGTCGGTCTACGAGCAGTACTTC
>17|.|TRBV6-1|TRBJ2-2
CASSEGLDGGFGGELFF
TGTGCCAGCAGTGAGGGCCTGGATGGGGGCTTCGGCGGGGAGCTGTTTTTT
>13|.|TRBV4-1|TRBJ1-4
CASSPTGSAKLFF
TGCGCCAGCAGCCCCACTGGGTCGGCAAAACTGTTTTTT
>18|.|TRBV7-2|TRBJ1-5
CASSLNSVGGRRYQPQHF
TGTGCCAGCAGCTTAAATAGTGTGGGGGGAAGGCGCTATCAGCCCCAGCATTTT
>16|.|TRBV28|TRBJ2-1
CASSLSDGLPGDEQFF
TGTGCCAGCAGTTTGTCCGACGGACTCCCAGGCGATGAGCAGTTCTTC
>15|TRBD1|TRBV5-4|TRBJ1-2
CASSGQGGRNYGYTF
TGTGCCAGCAGCGGCCAAGGGGGCCGTAACTATGGCTACACCTTC
>14|.|TRBV18|TRBJ1-5
CASSQGVDNQPQHF
TGTGCCAGCTCACAGGGGGTGGACAATCAGCCCCAGCATTTT
>15|TRBD1|TRBV30|TRBJ1-2
CAGLRGQTSNYGYTF
TGTGCCGGCCTCAGGGGACAGACCTCTAACTATGGCTACACCTTC
>15|.|TRBV7-9|TRBJ2-1
CASSVAGVSYNEQFF
TGTGCCAGCAGCGTAGCTGGGGTCTCCTACAATGAGCAGTTCTTC
>13|.|TRBV30|TRBJ2-4
CSGRGVGKNIQYF
TGTTCCGGGAGAGGAGTGGGCAAAAACATTCAGTACTTC
>12|.|TRBV2|TRBJ2-1
CASSPTYNEQFF
TGTGCCAGCAGCCCGACCTACAATGAGCAGTTCTTC
>14|.|TRBV9|TRBJ1-1
CASSVYAGATEAFF
TGTGCCAGCAGCGTTTATGCAGGGGCTACCGAAGCTTTCTTT
>15|.|TRBV6-6|TRBJ2-2
CASTYRRGNTGELFF
TGTGCCAGCACCTACCGACGGGGGAACACCGGGGAGCTGTTTTTT
>14|TRBD2|TRBV19|TRBJ2-7
CASSKGLAEYEQYF
TGTGCCAGTAGTAAAGGACTAGCGGAATACGAGCAGTACTTC
>13|.|TRBV29-1|TRBJ2-5
CSVRASLQETQYF
TGCAGCGTGAGGGCTTCGTTACAAGAGACCCAGTACTTC
>13|.|TRBV28|TRBJ1-1
CASSFAGIAEAFF
TGTGCCAGCAGTTTTGCAGGGATCGCCGAGGCTTTCTTT
>16|TRBD1|TRBV28|TRBJ2-7
CASRSLSGDRRYEQYF
TGTGCCAGCAGGTCTCTGTCGGGGGACAGGCGCTACGAGCAGTACTTC
>14|.|TRBV11-2|TRBJ2-1
CASSLSGSYNEQFF
TGTGCCAGCAGCTTGAGCGGTTCCTACAATGAGCAGTTCTTC